This T cell receptor (beta chain) was sequenced for a study of molecular identifiers for immune sequencing clone quantification listed by TCRdb under 2018. General notes on the study: For a replicate experiment, RNA from roughly 18,000 or 92,000 naive CD8 T cells was divided into five aliquots, and four of the five aliquots were sequenced. The study was a methods study using CD8 T cells to benchmark molecular-identifier clustering-based TCR repertoire sequencing (MIDCIRS) and TCR RNA copy counting. Results the study describes overall, beyond this receptor: In CMV-specific effector cells, clones with more than 20 RNA copies contained over 97% of molecules, whereas in naive cells such clones contained under 1% of molecules. A single cell's worth of spiked-in Jurkat TCR RNA was reported detectable even among under 1.1 million naive CD8 T cells. Spiked-in Jurkat TCR RNA (approximately 9 copies' worth), which is not part of the donor repertoire, was contained in the naive libraries. When barcode sub-clustering was not used, chimeric consensus sequences inflated TCR diversity, with chimeras reaching as high as 47%. The sizes of highly expanded clones could end up underestimated when identical TCR molecules share a barcode. Modeling indicated about 3 TCR RNA copies recovered per cell, compared with about 9.7 by digital PCR, which implies a capture efficiency of around 30%.

Library method: PCR. Sequencer: NextSeq 500. Preparation of bulk TCR libraries followed a previously described approach, with the TCR primers listed in Table S5. Purification of total RNA was performed with the Qiagen AllPrep DNA/RNA kit. Before analysis, reads from multiple sequencing runs of the same library were pooled. The source study handled its data this way. Reads were retained only if their TCR constant sequence matched exactly, and those retained reads were trimmed to 150 nt and grouped according to their 12-nt molecular barcodes. Within each barcode group, reads were sub-clustered at a 15% Levenshtein threshold, and quality-weighted consensus sequences were built per RNA molecule. Non-functional sequences were filtered out, along with any lower-count sequence sitting one edit away from another sequence. On the basis of fitting two negative binomial distributions, barcode sub-clusters with fewer than 20% of the maximum read count were discarded. The raw public data were reprocessed by TCRdb itself: fastp quality trimming at Q25, MiXCR clonotype calling, in-frame beta chains only. Rows matching on CDR3 protein sequence are summarized as one entry with the most common DNA and genes. The V and J calls follow TCRdb's processing rather than the paper's. The sample contains about 98,000 distinct CDR3 sequences, about 32% of them found a single time. Jointly, the top ten make up about 9.7% of the sample.

With regard to this clonotype: The antigen this receptor binds is unknown. Per-base quality was not reported, and no clone a single base away is much larger than it.

Libraries of naive CD8 T cells were built from around 20,000 to 990,000 sorted cells, with 10%, 30% or 50% of the purified RNA used. Naive CD8 T cells, defined as CD8+CD4-CCR7+CD45RA+, were FACS-sorted into RLT Plus buffer on a BD FACSAria II. To test detection sensitivity, Jurkat RNA equal to approximately 10 TCR copies was added to samples of roughly 18,000-1,000,000 naive CD8 T cells. CD8 T cells were enriched using RosetteSep CD8+ T Cell Enrichment Cocktail and Ficoll-Paque, and the enriched cells then underwent ACK red cell lysis. The germline V gene yields MNHEY for CDR1 and SVGEGT for CDR2. V is pared back by 4 bases and J by 0 bases, with 13 bases lying between the germline termini. The CDR3 sequence holds 16 residues, the cysteine and phenylalanine included. Here the CDR3 DNA is all that survives: 48 bases in frame from base 1.

This receptor was obtained from a human donor in good health. Some libraries in this study had Jurkat cell RNA spiked in. This chain joins TRBV6-2 or TRBV6-3 to TRBJ2-1; the D region possibly corresponds to TRBD2 (6 bases align). The sample comprised naive CD8+ T cells from blood, with Jurkat cell RNA spiked in. Taken with the paper, the label for cell subset or site translates to: FACS-sorted CD8+CD4-CCR7+CD45RA+ naive T cells. The CDR3 sequence is CASSSDLADSYNEQFF. The nucleotides read TGTGCCAGCAGTTCCGATTTAGCGGACTCCTACAATGAGCAGTTCTTC.